These 25 T cell receptor beta chains came from one sample sequenced in a study of T cells in Graves' hyperthyroidism and ophthalmopathy. Amplified TCR beta CDR3 regions came from RNA transcripts. Primed by the HTBI set, a first-round RT-PCR was run on the TCR CDR3. TCRdb independently ran MiXCR on the multiplex PCR reads; one entry per CDR3 protein. The profile covers approximately 600,000 distinct CDR3 sequences, with approximately 15% appearing a single time and 5.5% to 7.5% taken by the ten largest. Sequenced sample: blood. The receptor set was obtained from a woman in her 30s with Graves' hyperthyroidism that later progressed to Graves' ophthalmopathy.

This clonotype was seen only a few times. The J gene is TRBJ2-3, the V gene TRBV4-3; the D gene is possibly TRBD2 (5 bases). This CDR3 contains 17 residues. V lost 0 bases and J 0 bases, leaving 13 bases between the germline ends. Germline V gene data show CDR1 as LGHNA and CDR2 as YSLEER. Written as DNA, the CDR3 is TGCGCCAGCAGCCAAGAAAGGGAAGCGGCGAGCACAGATACGCAGTATTTT. The encoded protein is CASSQEREAASTDTQYF.

The rearrangement uses TRBV28 and TRBJ1-6; D is undetermined. This CDR3 has 15 residues. Trimming removed 3 bases at V and 1 base at J, with 7 bases between. CDR1 MDHEN and CDR2 SYDVKM come from the germline V gene. The CDR3 sequence is CASSLIPSYNSPLHF. In DNA, the CDR3 is TGTGCCAGCAGTTTGATTCCGTCCTATAATTCACCCCTCCACTTT.

In its sample, this clonotype was seen many times. The chain uses TRBV28 and TRBJ1-5; D uncertain. Germline V gene data show CDR1 as MDHEN and CDR2 as SYDVKM. The germline V and J ends were trimmed by 7 bases and 8 bases, with 6 bases remaining between them. The CDR3 loop spans 10 amino acids. The CDR3 protein is CASIGEPQHF. CDR3 bases: TGTGCCAGCATCGGAGAGCCCCAGCATTTT.

This clonotype occurred many times. V usage is TRBV7-2 and J usage is TRBJ2-7; D might be TRBD2 (6 bases). The germline V and J ends were trimmed by 4 bases and 2 bases, with 15 bases remaining between them. The CDR3 is made up of 15 amino acids. Germline V gives CDR1 SGHTA, CDR2 FQGNSA. In nucleotides, the CDR3 is TGTGCCAGCAGCTCCATCGGGGGAGACCCCTACGAGCAGTACTTC. Translation: CASSSIGGDPYEQYF.

About this clonotype: A much more abundant neighbour one base away suggests this may be a read error. Here the CDR3 DNA reads TGTGCCATCAGCGGACAGCACACTGAAGCTTTCTTT. Translating gives CAISGQHTEAFF. The rearrangement uses TRBV2 and TRBJ1-1, with D perhaps TRBD1 (6 bases). Trimming removed 10 bases from V and 3 bases from J, with 12 bases in between. The CDR3 extends over 12 amino acids. Germline V CDR1 and CDR2: SNHLY, FYNNEI.

This clonotype was counted many times. This rearrangement joins TRBV7-9 to TRBJ2-7; 7 positions agree with TRBD1. CDR1 and CDR2 (germline): SEHNR, FQNEAQ (reference sequence). This CDR3 has 14 amino acids. Germline trimming cut 6 bases from V and 2 bases from J; bases unmatched to any gene: 7. CDR3 nucleotide sequence: TGTGCCAGCAGTTTTACGGGACAGACCTACGAGCAGTACTTC. Its protein is CASSFTGQTYEQYF.

The table lists this clonotype with a few counts. The genes are TRBV6-5 and TRBJ2-7; D unresolved. This CDR3 spans 15 amino acids. Germline V lookup: CDR1 MNHEY, CDR2 SVGAGI. V was clipped by 0 bases and J by 6 bases, with 15 bases between them. The CDR3 reads CASSYSRQASAEQYF. Here the CDR3 DNA reads TGTGCCAGCAGTTACTCTCGGCAGGCCTCGGCCGAGCAGTACTTC.

The J gene is TRBJ2-1, the V gene TRBV12-3 or TRBV12-4; 9 bases agree with TRBD1. The CDR3 consists of 14 residues. The V and J ends lost 4 bases and 8 bases, in that order; junction bases with no gene match: 6. The CDR3 loop reads CASSSRDRAHEQFF. As DNA, the CDR3 is TGTGCCAGCAGTTCCCGGGACAGGGCCCATGAGCAGTTCTTC.

The chain combines TRBV28 with TRBJ1-5; tentatively, D is TRBD1 (6 bases). The V end was cut by 5 bases, the J end by 11 bases, with 22 bases between. The CDR3 has 15 residues. Germline assignment: CDR1 MDHEN and CDR2 SYDVKM. The CDR3 reads CASSPGGSLQRTQHF. The CDR3 nucleotides are TGTGCCAGCAGTCCTGGGGGCAGCCTTCAGAGGACCCAGCATTTT.

At least ten counts were recorded for this clonotype. The V gene is TRBV5-1, the J gene TRBJ2-1; 10 nucleotides match TRBD2. Looked up from germline, CDR1 is SGHRS and CDR2 is YFSETQ. Trimming took 0 bases from V and 9 from J; bases not matched to a gene: 9. The CDR3 is 16 amino acids. The CDR3 sequence is CASSLGPSGSSSEQFF. The CDR3 nucleotides read TGCGCCAGCAGCTTGGGTCCTAGCGGGAGTTCGAGTGAGCAGTTCTTC.

This clonotype has a count of ten or more. The CDR3 reads CSAREDSPDTQYF. CDR3 nucleotide sequence: TGCAGTGCTAGGGAAGATAGTCCAGATACGCAGTATTTT. This chain connects TRBV20-1 to TRBJ2-3, with D unclear. Germline V gives CDR1 DFQATT, CDR2 SNEGSKA (reference sequence). The V and J ends lost 3 bases and 4 bases respectively, with 11 bases between them. The CDR3 extends over 13 amino acids.

This clonotype was seen only a few times. The J gene is TRBJ2-3, the V gene TRBV15, with TRBD1 as a possible D gene (6 bases). From germline, CDR1 is LNHNV and CDR2 YYDKDF (reference sequence). The CDR3 extends over 14 amino acids. The V gene lost 6 bases and the J gene lost 1 base, with 11 bases spanning the gap. CDR3 sequence reads: CATSGRGGTDTQYF. In DNA, the CDR3 is TGTGCCACCAGTGGCAGGGGAGGCACAGATACGCAGTATTTT.

This clonotype has at least ten counts. V usage is TRBV27 and J usage is TRBJ1-1; 10 bases are a match to TRBD1. Trimming at V came to 0 bases and at J to 10 bases, leaving 8 bases not matched to a gene. Germline assignment: CDR1 MNHEY and CDR2 SMNVEV (reference sequence). The CDR3 extends over 15 amino acids. CDR3 sequence reads: CASSLSWTGGGGAFF. The DNA of the CDR3 is TGTGCCAGCAGTTTATCGTGGACAGGGGGTGGGGGAGCTTTCTTT.

Many counts were recorded for this clonotype. V usage is TRBV20-1 and J usage is TRBJ1-2; TRBD1 is a possible D gene (5 bases). The V gene lost 6 bases and the J gene lost 4 bases, with 12 bases spanning the gap. CDR1 and CDR2 from the germline V gene are DFQATT and SNEGSKA (reference sequence). The CDR3 length is 12 residues. The CDR3 region is CSANPGGYGYTF. Written as DNA, the CDR3 is TGCAGTGCCAACCCCGGGGGCTATGGCTACACCTTC.

J is TRBJ1-4 and V is TRBV20-1, with D tentatively TRBD1 (5 bases). Trimming cost V 6 bases and J 8 bases, with 25 bases left between them. The CDR3 consists of 16 residues. The V gene's germline CDR1 is DFQATT and CDR2 SNEGSKA (reference sequence). Written as DNA, the CDR3 is TGCAGTGCCACCGGGGAAGGGGCCCAAGGGCGGGAAAAACTGTTTTTT. Translation gives CSATGEGAQGREKLFF.

This clonotype has more than one count but fewer than ten. The chain links TRBV7-2 to TRBJ2-5; D could derive from TRBD1 or TRBD2 (6 bases each). V gave up 1 base and J gave up 5 bases, with 11 bases separating them. This CDR3 region has 14 residues. CDR1 is SGHTA, CDR2 FQGNSA, per germline. The DNA of the CDR3 is TGTGCCAGCAGCTTAGTAGGGGGAGGCGAGACCCAGTACTTC. It codes for CASSLVGGGETQYF. The full variable domain, in which reference TRBV7-2 and TRBJ2-5 provide the parts outside the CDR3, is GAGVSQSPSNKVTEKGKDVELRCDPISGHTALYWYRQSLGQGLEFLIYFQGNSAPDKSGLPSDRFSAERTGGSVSTLTIQRTQQEDSAVYLCASSLVGGGETQYFGPGTRLLVL.

The table lists this clonotype with a few counts. V and J are TRBV20-1 and TRBJ2-3, with TRBD2 matching over 9 bases. The CDR3 covers 15 residues. The ends lost 0 bases at V and 5 bases at J; junction bases unmatched: 6. Germline V gives CDR1 DFQATT, CDR2 SNEGSKA (reference sequence). CDR3 sequence reads: CSARDAGGPLDTQYF. The CDR3 DNA sequence: TGCAGTGCTAGAGATGCGGGAGGGCCGTTAGATACGCAGTATTTT.

The rearrangement joins TRBV4-3 to TRBJ2-3, with TRBD1 matching 9 bases. Germline V lookup: CDR1 LGHNA, CDR2 YSLEER. This CDR3 has 17 residues. J was trimmed by 0 bases and V by 3 bases; bases with no gene match: 7. CDR3 residues: CASSQEQGATSTDTQYF. In DNA, the CDR3 is TGCGCCAGCAGCCAGGAACAGGGGGCTACTAGCACAGATACGCAGTATTTT.

J is TRBJ2-5 and V is TRBV7-4; D gene unclear. Trimming took off 1 base at V and 9 bases at J, with 15 bases between the two ends. In germline, CDR1 is SGHVT, CDR2 SQSDAQ. The CDR3 contains 14 residues. The CDR3 spells CASSLEGLRRPQYF. The CDR3 region has the DNA TGTGCCAGCAGCTTAGAAGGGTTGAGGAGACCCCAGTACTTC.

This clonotype has at least ten counts. Sequence at one end of the junction differs from germline and may be a read error. The V and J genes are TRBV7-7 and TRBJ2-1; weak D call: TRBD2 (6 bases). The CDR3 sequence is 18 residues long. Germline CDR1 reads SSHAT; CDR2 reads FNYEAQ (reference sequence). The DNA of the CDR3 is TGTGCTAGCAGCTTAGGACGGCCGGGGGAGCTCTCCTACAATGAGCAGTTCTTC. It encodes CASSLGRPGELSYNEQFF.

Worth noting for this clonotype: One base away lies a much larger clone, so this may be a sequencing read error. The rearrangement joins TRBV6-1 to TRBJ2-1; D is undetermined. Germline lookup yields CDR1 MNHNS and CDR2 SASEGT. This CDR3 comprises 13 residues. V gave up 7 bases and J gave up 4 bases, with 11 bases separating them. As DNA, the CDR3 is TGTGCCAGCACCCTCTCCCCTTACAATGAGCAGTTCTTC. Its translation: CASTLSPYNEQFF.

The sample holds many counts of this clonotype. The V gene is TRBV24-1, the J gene TRBJ1-2, with D hard to call. The CDR3 loop spans 16 amino acids. Trimming shortened V by 4 bases and J by 6 bases, and 20 bases separated the two germline ends. Looked up from germline, CDR1 is KGHDR and CDR2 is SFDVKD. In DNA, the CDR3 is TGTGCCACCAGTGACCCTGACACCCGGAGTAGGAATGGCTACACCTTC. Translated, it gives CATSDPDTRSRNGYTF.

This clonotype was seen a few times. V and J are TRBV5-4 and TRBJ1-5; TRBD1 is a possible D gene (5 bases). The germline V and J ends were trimmed by 1 base and 10 bases, with 12 bases remaining between them. Germline CDR1 and CDR2: SGHNT and YYREEE (reference sequence). There are 13 residues in the CDR3. This chain's CDR3 is CASSLQGGGPQHF. CDR3 coding DNA: TGTGCCAGCAGCTTGCAGGGTGGAGGACCCCAGCATTTT.

This clonotype was recorded at least ten times. This sequence joins TRBV7-8 and TRBJ2-5, with D possibly called TRBD1 or TRBD2 (5 bases each). CDR1 SGHVS and CDR2 FQNEAQ come from the germline V gene. The V end lost 5 bases, the J end lost 3 bases, and 10 bases lay between the germline ends. This CDR3 is built from 13 residues. This CDR3 reads CASSTGPEETQYF. CDR3 coding DNA: TGTGCCAGCAGCACGGGACCCGAAGAGACCCAGTACTTC.

This clonotype was picked up a small number of times. The V call is TRBV9, the J call TRBJ1-6; D remains ambiguous. Per the germline V gene, CDR1 is SGDLS and CDR2 is YYNGEE. Trimming pared 5 bases from V and 0 bases from J, leaving 24 bases between. The CDR3 has 20 amino acids. Here the CDR3 DNA reads TGTGCCAGCAGTCCCACCGGTCCCTCAACCTGGAGCTCCTATAATTCACCCCTCCACTTT. It codes for CASSPTGPSTWSSYNSPLHF.